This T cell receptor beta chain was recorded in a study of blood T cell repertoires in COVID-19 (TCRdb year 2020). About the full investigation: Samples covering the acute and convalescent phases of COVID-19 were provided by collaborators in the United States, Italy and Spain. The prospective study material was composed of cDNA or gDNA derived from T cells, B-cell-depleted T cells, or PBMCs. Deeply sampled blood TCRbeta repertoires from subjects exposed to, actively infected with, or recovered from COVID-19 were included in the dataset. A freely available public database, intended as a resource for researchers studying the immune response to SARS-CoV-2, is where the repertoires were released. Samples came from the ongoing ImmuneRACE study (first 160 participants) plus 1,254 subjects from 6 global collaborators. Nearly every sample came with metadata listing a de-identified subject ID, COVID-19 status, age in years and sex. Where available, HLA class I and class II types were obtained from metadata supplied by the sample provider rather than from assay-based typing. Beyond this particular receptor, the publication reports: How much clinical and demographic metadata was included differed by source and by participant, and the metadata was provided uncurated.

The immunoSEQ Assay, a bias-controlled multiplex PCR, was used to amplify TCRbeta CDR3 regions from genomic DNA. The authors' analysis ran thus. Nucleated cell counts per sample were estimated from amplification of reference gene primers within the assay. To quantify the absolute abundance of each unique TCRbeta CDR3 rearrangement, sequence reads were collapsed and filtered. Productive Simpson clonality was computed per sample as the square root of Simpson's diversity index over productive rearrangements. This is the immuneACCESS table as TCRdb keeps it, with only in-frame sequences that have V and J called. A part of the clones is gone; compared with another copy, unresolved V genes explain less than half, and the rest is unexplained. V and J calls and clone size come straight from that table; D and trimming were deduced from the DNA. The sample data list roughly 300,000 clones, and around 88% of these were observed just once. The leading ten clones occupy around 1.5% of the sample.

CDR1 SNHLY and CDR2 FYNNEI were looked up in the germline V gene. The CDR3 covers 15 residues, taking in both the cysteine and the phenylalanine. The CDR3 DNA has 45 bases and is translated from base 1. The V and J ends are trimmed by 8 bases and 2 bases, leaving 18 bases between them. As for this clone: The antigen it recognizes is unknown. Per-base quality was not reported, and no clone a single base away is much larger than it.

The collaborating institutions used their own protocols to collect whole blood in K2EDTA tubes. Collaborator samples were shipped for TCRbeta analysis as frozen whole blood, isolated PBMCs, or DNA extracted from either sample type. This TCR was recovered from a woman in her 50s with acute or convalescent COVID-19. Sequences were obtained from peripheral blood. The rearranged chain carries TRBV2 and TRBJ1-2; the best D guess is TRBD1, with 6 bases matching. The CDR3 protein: CASVRQGQVNYGYTF. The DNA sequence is TGTGCCAGCGTTAGGCAGGGGCAGGTAAACTATGGCTACACCTTC.